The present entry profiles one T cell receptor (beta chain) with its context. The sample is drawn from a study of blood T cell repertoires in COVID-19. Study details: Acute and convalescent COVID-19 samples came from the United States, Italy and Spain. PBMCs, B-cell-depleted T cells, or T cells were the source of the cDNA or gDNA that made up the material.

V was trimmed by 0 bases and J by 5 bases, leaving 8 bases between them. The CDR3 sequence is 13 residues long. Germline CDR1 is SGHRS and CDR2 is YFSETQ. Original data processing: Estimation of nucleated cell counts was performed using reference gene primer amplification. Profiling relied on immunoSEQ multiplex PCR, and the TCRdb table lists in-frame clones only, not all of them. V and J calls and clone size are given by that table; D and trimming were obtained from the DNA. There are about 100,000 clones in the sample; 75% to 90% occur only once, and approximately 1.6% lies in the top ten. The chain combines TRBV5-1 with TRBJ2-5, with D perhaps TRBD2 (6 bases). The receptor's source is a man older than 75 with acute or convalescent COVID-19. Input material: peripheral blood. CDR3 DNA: TGCGCCAGCAGCTTGGCGCTAGCGGAGACCCAGTACTTC. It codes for CASSLALAETQYF.